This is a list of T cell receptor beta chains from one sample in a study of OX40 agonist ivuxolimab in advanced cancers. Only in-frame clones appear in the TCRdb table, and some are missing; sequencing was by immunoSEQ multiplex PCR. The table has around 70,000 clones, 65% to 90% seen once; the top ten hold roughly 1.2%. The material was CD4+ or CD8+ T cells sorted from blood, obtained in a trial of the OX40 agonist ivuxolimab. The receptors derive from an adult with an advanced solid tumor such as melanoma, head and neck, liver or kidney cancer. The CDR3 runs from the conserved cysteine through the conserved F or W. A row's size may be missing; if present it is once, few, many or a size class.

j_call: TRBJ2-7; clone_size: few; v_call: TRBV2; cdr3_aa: CASEGSGFQYF
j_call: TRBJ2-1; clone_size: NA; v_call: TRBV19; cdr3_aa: CASVRDRDDREQFF
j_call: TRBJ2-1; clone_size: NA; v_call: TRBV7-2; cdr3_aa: CASSPPGLADNEQFF
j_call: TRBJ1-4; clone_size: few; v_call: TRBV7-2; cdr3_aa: CASSLTVANEKLFF
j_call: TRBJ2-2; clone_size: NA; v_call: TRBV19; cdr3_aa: CASSMIPVRQGGTGELFF
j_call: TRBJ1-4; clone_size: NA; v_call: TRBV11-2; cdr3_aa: CASRPGTGFNEKLFF
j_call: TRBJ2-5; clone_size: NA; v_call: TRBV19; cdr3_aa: CASSIDKTQETQYF
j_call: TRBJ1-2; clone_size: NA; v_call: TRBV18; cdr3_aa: CASSLGDSFNGYTF
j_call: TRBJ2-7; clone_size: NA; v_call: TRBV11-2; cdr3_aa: CASSLDWAGSHEQYF
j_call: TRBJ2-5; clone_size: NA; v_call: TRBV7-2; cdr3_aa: CASSLAGQGGETQYF
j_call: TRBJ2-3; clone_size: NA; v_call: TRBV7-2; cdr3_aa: CASSPGLAGVVDTQYF
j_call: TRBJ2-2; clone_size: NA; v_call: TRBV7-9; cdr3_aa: CASSLVETGELFF
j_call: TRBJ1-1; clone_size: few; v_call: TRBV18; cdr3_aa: CASSPQGENTEAFF
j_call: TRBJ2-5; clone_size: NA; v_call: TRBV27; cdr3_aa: CASRKGQETQYF
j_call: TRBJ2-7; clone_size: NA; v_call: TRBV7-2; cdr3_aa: CASSTGLRREQYF
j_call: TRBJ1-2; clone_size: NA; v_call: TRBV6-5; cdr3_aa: CASSRQGTISGYTF
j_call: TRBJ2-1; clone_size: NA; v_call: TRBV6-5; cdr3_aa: CASSYGRPGLNNEQFF
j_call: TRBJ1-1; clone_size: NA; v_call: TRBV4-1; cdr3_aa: CASSQEEQLNTEAFF
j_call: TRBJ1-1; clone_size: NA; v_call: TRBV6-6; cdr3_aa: CASSDRARTEAFF
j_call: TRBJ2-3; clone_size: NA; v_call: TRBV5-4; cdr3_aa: CASSLSTGATDTQYF
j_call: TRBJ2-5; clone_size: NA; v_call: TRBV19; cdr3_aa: CASSRGQETQYF
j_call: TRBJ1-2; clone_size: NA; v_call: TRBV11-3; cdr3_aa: CASSLMDRVAGYTF
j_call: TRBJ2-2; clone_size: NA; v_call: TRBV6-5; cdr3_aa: CASSPKYGGELFF
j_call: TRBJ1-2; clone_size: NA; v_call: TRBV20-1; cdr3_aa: CSAPPGYTF
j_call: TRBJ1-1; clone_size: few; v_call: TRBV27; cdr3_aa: CASSDTGNTEAFF
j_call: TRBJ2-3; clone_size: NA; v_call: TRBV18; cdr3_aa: CASSPSSGLSTDTQYF
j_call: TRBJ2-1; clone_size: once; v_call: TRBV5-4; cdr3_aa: CASSASRGRGQFF
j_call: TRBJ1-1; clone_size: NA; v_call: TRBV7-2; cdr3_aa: CASSLVWGSGTEAFF
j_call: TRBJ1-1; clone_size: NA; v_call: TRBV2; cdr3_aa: CASSATGRRTEAFF
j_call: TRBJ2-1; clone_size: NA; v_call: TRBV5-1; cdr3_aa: CASSSGLANNEQFF
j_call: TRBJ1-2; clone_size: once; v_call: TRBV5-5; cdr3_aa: CASSPVGTGNYGYTF
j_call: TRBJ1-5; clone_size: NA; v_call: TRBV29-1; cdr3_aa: CSVGQGSNQPQHF
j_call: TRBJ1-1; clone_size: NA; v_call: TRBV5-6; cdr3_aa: CASSSRQGGEAFF
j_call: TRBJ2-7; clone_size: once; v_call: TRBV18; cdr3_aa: CASSPLPGGSEQYF
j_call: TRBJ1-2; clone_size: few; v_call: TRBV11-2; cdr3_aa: CASSSRGAGAGRGYTF
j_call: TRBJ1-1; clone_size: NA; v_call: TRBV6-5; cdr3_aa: CASGFTEAFF
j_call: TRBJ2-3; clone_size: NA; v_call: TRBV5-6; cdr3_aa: CASSSTSGAADTQYF
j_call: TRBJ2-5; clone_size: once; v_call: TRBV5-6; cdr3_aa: CASSLWGSAGGQETQHF
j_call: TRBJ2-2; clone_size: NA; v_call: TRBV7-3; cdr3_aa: CASSFAGQGAGGELFF
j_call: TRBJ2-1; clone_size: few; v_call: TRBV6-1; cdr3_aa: CASSEWGAAYNEQFF
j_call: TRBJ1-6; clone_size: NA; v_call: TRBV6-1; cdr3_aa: CASSEMHVDSPLHF
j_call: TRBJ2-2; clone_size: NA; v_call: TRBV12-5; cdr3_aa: CASGLPGQGLFF
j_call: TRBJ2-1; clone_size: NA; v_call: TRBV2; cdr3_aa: CASNQGGGMGLYEQFF
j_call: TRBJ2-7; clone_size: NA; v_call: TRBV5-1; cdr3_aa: CASTTISGSPGEQYF
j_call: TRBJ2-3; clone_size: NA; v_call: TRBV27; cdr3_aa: CASSLSGAIDTQYF
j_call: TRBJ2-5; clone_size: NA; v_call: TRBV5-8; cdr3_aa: CASSLPGGGETQYF
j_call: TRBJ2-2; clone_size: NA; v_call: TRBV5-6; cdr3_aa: CASSLRGETGELFF
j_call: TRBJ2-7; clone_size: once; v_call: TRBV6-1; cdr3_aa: CASRARTSGGYEQYF
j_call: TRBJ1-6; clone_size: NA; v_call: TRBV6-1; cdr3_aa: CASSQGPDDDSPLHF
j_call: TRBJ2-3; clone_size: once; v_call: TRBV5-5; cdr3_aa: CASGPRTSFTDTQYF
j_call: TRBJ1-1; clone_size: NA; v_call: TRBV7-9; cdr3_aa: CASSFDPNTEAFF
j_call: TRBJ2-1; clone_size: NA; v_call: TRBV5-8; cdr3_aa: CASSPGWSNEQFF
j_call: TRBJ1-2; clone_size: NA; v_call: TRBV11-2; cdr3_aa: CASRQQGLSYGYTF
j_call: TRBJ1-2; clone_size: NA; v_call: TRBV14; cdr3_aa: CASSQENNYGYTF
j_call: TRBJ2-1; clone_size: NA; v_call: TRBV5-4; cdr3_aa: CASSLTASGGEGRQFF
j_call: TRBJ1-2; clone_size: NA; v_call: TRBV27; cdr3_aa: CASSLDQQVYGYTF
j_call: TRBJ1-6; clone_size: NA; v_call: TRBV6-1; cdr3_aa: CASRPDGSNSPLHF